This T cell receptor (beta chain) emerged from a study of T cell responses to AZD1222 COVID-19 vaccine. This CDR3 is 10 amino acids long. This clone was recorded only once. Its antigen is as yet unknown. Regarding the study as a whole: White British donors predominated, females outnumbered males, and clonal diversity was possibly underestimated.

Sequenced by immunoSEQ multiplex PCR; TCRdb stores in-frame clones only, minus some. Of 95,000 to 150,000 clones listed, approximately 94% are singletons. Sequenced here: peripheral blood, sampled 28 days after the second AZD1222 dose. The chain uses TRBV21-1 and TRBJ1-3. TRBV21-1 is a listed pseudogene. The TCR was taken from an adult who received the AZD1222 COVID-19 vaccine. The CDR3 is CLVLRDTIYF. In DNA form, the CDR3 reads TGCTTGGTCTTAAGGGACACCATATATTTT.